Presented here are 19 T cell receptor beta chains from one specimen sequenced in a study of metastatic and nonmetastatic thyroid tumors. TCRdb reanalyzed the PCR reads with MiXCR. The sample consists of 30,000 to 45,000 clones, approximately 51% of them appearing once. Among the patients, none had received any treatment before thyroid surgery. The material sequenced was tumor tissue. The receptors originated from a male donor with papillary thyroid cancer or a benign thyroid nodule (not recorded which). Some clones in this sample may be carry-over from other donors' samples.

The chain has TRBV6-1 and TRBJ2-7; D might be TRBD1 or TRBD2, each matching 5 bases. The V end was cut by 3 bases, the J end by 1 base, with 10 bases between. This CDR3 comprises 14 residues. Germline CDR1 MNHNS, CDR2 SASEGT. CDR3 amino acids: CASSDRDGSYEQYF. For the CDR3, the DNA is TGTGCCAGCAGTGACCGGGACGGATCCTACGAGCAGTACTTC.

This clone has just a few counts. This chain connects TRBV12-3 or TRBV12-4 to TRBJ2-5; a possible D gene is TRBD1 (6 bases). The V and J ends lost 6 bases and 0 bases respectively, with 11 bases between them. This CDR3 is built from 14 residues. The CDR3 sequence is CASRATGYQETQYF. DNA for the CDR3: TGTGCCAGCAGGGCCACAGGGTACCAAGAGACCCAGTACTTC.

This chain connects TRBV10-2 to TRBJ2-3, with D perhaps matching TRBD1 (5 bases). Germline CDR1 and CDR2: WSHSY and SAAADI. The CDR3 covers 16 residues. Trimming shortened V by 5 bases and J by 4 bases, and 19 bases separated the two germline ends. CDR3 amino acids: CASSLEPQVDSDTQYF. The CDR3 DNA reads as TGCGCCAGCAGTCTAGAGCCACAGGTCGACTCAGATACGCAGTATTTT.

This chain joins TRBV12-3 or TRBV12-4 and TRBJ2-5, with a tentative D call TRBD1 (5 bases). Trimming cost V 5 bases and J 1 base, with 11 bases left between them. This CDR3 region has 14 residues. This chain's CDR3 is CASSIPDSQETQYF. The CDR3 region has the DNA TGTGCCAGCAGTATACCCGACAGCCAAGAGACCCAGTACTTC.

This clone was detected a few times. The CDR3 region has the DNA TGCAGTGCTAGACCCCTAACCCCGGGACAGGGCATGGCAGATACGCAGTATTTT. Protein: CSARPLTPGQGMADTQYF. J is TRBJ2-3 and V is TRBV20-1, with 9 nucleotides matching TRBD1. CDR1 DFQATT and CDR2 SNEGSKA come from the germline V gene (reference sequence). After removal of 2 bases from V and 4 bases from J, the junction contained 16 bases not matched to a gene. The CDR3 contains 18 residues.

Concerning this clone: One end of the junction is discordant with germline, which a read error may explain. The rearrangement uses TRBV18 and TRBJ1-1, with unresolved D. CDR1 KGHSH and CDR2 LQKENI come from the germline V gene. CDR3 length equals 13 residues. CDR3 in DNA: TGTGCCAGCTCACCGGCCGTGAACACTGAGGCTTTCTTT. As protein: CASSPAVNTEAFF.

This chain links TRBV5-1 with TRBJ2-5; D might be TRBD2 (5 bases). CDR1 and CDR2 from the germline V gene are SGHRS and YFSETQ. CDR3 length equals 14 residues. The germline V and J ends were trimmed by 0 bases and 7 bases, with 13 bases remaining between them. CDR3 coding DNA: TGCGCCAGCAGCTTGGCTTCGAGGGTTGCGACCCAGTACTTC. Translated, it gives CASSLASRVATQYF. The entire variable domain, with the rest obtained from reference TRBV5-1 and TRBJ2-5, is as follows: KAGVTQTPRYLIKTRGQQVTLSCSPISGHRSVSWYQQTPGQGLQFLFEYFSETQRNKGNFPGRFSGRQFSNSRSEMNVSTLELGDSALYLCASSLASRVATQYFGPGTRLLVL.

This clone has only a few counts. The V call is TRBV6-1, the J call TRBJ2-5; D tentatively reads TRBD1 or TRBD2 (5 bases each). The V end lost 3 bases, the J end lost 2 bases, and 10 bases lay between the germline ends. The CDR3 is 14 amino acids. In germline, CDR1 is MNHNS, CDR2 SASEGT. CDR3 residues: CASSDGAFQETQYF. DNA for the CDR3: TGTGCCAGCAGTGACGGGGCGTTTCAAGAGACCCAGTACTTC.

The CDR3 is CSASSGRLNWQFF. The CDR3 DNA is TGCAGTGCTAGCAGCGGGAGGCTTAATTGGCAGTTCTTC. The chain combines TRBV20-1 with TRBJ2-1; 9 bases line up with TRBD2. With V trimmed by 3 bases and J by 12 bases, 9 bases remained unmatched. CDR1 DFQATT and CDR2 SNEGSKA come from the germline V gene (reference sequence). The CDR3 is made up of 13 amino acids.

CDR3 sequence: CATKTTGELFF. The CDR3 DNA reads as TGTGCCACTAAGACTACCGGGGAGCTGTTTTTT. The rearrangement uses TRBV2 and TRBJ2-2; no clear D gene. Germline assignment: CDR1 SNHLY and CDR2 FYNNEI. The CDR3 is 11 residues long. Trimming shortened V by 10 bases and J by 5 bases, and 8 bases separated the two germline ends.

The genes are TRBV14 and TRBJ1-2; unclear D gene. This CDR3 has 13 residues. Per germline, CDR1 SGHDN and CDR2 FVKESK. V lost 0 bases to trimming and J lost 4 bases, with 6 bases between them. The CDR3 reads CASSQDHGYGYTF. The CDR3 DNA is TGTGCCAGCAGCCAAGATCATGGCTATGGCTACACCTTC.

The chain joins TRBV6-2 or TRBV6-3 to TRBJ2-7; TRBD1 is a possible D gene (6 bases). The CDR3 has 17 residues. Germline V lookup: CDR1 MNHEY, CDR2 SVGEGT. The V gene lost 6 bases and the J gene lost 3 bases, with 24 bases spanning the gap. This chain's CDR3 is CASSPPASRGSYYEQYF. In DNA, the CDR3 is TGTGCCAGCAGCCCCCCGGCCAGCAGGGGATCTTACTACGAGCAGTACTTC.

This clone has just a few counts. The chain is built from TRBV12-3 or TRBV12-4 and TRBJ1-1; TRBD1 agrees at 7 bases. The CDR3 consists of 13 residues. V lost 6 bases, J lost 4 bases, and 5 bases stayed unmatched. This chain's CDR3 is CASRETGRTEAFF. The DNA for the CDR3 is TGTGCCAGCAGGGAGACAGGGCGCACTGAAGCTTTCTTT.

The chain joins TRBV30 to TRBJ2-1; 16 nucleotides agree with TRBD2. The V gene end was trimmed by 7 bases and the J gene end by 8 bases; junction bases not matched to a gene: 2. This CDR3 spans 13 amino acids. CDR1 GTSNPN and CDR2 SVGIG come from the germline V gene (reference sequence). The chain's CDR3 is CASGLAGGHEQFF. The CDR3 DNA is TGTGCCTCGGGACTAGCGGGAGGGCATGAGCAGTTCTTC.

V is TRBV10-2 and J is TRBJ1-6; D gene ambiguous. CDR3 length: 14 residues. Trimming took off 6 bases at V and 3 bases at J, with 9 bases between the two ends. Germline CDR1 and CDR2: WSHSY and SAAADI. DNA for the CDR3: TGCGCCAGCAGGGGTGAGATCTATAATTCACCCCTCCACTTT. Translated: CASRGEIYNSPLHF.

This clone was counted a single time. V usage is TRBV3-1 and J usage is TRBJ1-2; D is possibly TRBD1 (5 bases). V was cut by 3 bases and J by 6 bases, with 11 bases left in between. Germline V gene data show CDR1 as LGHDT and CDR2 as YNNKEL (reference sequence). CDR3 size: 13 residues. The DNA of the CDR3 is TGTGCCAGCAGCCATGTCAGGGCTGATGGCTACACCTTC. Translated, it gives CASSHVRADGYTF.

V gene TRBV7-3 combines with J gene TRBJ2-7; D is unclear. Germline V gene sequence: CDR1 SGHTA, CDR2 FQGTGA. This CDR3 contains 13 residues. Trimming left V 5 bases short and J 0 bases short, with 8 bases between. The CDR3 loop reads CASSLGPSYEQYF. CDR3 nucleotides: TGTGCCAGCAGCCTCGGCCCCTCCTACGAGCAGTACTTC.

The rearrangement joins TRBV20-1 to TRBJ1-5, with D possibly being TRBD1 (6 bases). The germline CDR1 and CDR2 sequences are DFQATT and SNEGSKA (reference sequence). With 0 bases removed from V and 16 bases from J, the gap between germline ends came to 19 bases. This CDR3 region has 13 residues. The CDR3 DNA follows: TGCAGTGCTAGAGATCTCGAGGGGGAGGCAGAACATTTT. Protein sequence: CSARDLEGEAEHF.

The chain is built from TRBV30 and TRBJ2-1; no firm D call. CDR1 GTSNPN and CDR2 SVGIG come from the germline V gene (reference sequence). The CDR3 extends over 12 amino acids. CDR3 DNA: TGTGCGCCATCCGTTTCTGGCTGTGAGCAGTTCTTC. Residues: CAPSVSGCEQFF. Drawing the rest from reference TRBV30 and TRBJ2-1, the complete variable domain is SQTIHQWPATLVQPVGSPLSLECTVEGTSNPNLYWYRQAAGRGLQLLFYSVGIGQISSEVPQNLSASRPQDRQFILSSKKLLLSDSGFYLCAPSVSGCEQFFGPGTRLTVL.